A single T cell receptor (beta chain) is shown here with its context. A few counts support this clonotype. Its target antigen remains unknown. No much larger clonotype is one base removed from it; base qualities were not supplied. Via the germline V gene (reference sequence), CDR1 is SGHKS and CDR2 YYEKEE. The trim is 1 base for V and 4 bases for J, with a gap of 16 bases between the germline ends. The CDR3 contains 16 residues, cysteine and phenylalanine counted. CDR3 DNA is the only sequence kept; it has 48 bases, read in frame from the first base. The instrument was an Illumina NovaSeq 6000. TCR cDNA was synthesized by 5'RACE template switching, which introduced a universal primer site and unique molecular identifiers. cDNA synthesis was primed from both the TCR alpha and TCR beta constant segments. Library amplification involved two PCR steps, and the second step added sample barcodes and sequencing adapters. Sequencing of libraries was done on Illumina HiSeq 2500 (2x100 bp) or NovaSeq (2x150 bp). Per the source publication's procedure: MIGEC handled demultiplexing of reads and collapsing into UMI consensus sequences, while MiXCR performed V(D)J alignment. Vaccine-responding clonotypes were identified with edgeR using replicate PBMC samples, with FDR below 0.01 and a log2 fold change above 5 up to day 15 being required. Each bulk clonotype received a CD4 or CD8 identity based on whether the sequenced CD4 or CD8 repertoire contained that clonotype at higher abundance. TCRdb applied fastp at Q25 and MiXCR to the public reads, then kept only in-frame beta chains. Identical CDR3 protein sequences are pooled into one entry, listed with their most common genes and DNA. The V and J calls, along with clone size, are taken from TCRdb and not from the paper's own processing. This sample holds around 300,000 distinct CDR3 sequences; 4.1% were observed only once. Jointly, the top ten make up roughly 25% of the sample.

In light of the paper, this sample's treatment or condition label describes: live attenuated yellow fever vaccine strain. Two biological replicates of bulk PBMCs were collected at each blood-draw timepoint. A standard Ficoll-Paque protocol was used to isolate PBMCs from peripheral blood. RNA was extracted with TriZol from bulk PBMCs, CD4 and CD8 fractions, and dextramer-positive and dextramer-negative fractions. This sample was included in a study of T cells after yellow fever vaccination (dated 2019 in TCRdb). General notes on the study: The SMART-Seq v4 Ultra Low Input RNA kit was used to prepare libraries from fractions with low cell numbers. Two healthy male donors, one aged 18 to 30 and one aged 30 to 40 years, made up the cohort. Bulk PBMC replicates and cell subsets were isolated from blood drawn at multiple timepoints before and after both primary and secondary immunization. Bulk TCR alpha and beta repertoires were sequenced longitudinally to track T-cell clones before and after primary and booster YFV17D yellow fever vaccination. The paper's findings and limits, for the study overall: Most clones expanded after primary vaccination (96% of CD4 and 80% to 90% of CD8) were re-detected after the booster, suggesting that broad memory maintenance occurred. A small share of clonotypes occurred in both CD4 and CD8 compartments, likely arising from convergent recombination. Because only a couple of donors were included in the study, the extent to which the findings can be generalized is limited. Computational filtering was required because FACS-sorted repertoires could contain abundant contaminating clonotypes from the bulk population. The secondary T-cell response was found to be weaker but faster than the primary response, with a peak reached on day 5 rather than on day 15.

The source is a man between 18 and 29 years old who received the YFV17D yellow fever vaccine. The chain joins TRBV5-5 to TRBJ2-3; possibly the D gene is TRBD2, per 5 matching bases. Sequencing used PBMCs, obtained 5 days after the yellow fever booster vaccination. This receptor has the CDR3 CASSLSGGFVSDTQYF. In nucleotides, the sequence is TGTGCCAGCAGCTTGTCTGGCGGGTTCGTGTCAGATACGCAGTATTTT.